These T cell receptor beta chains were read from a single sample in a study of T cells in Graves' hyperthyroidism and ophthalmopathy. One entry per CDR3 protein, called by TCRdb with MiXCR from the multiplex PCR reads. The data show 500,000 to 800,000 distinct CDR3 sequences, more than 14% seen once. The specimen sequenced was blood. The origin of the receptors is a woman between 45 and 65 years old with Graves' ophthalmopathy. CDR3s include the opening cysteine and the closing phenylalanine or tryptophan. Each record gives: D gene, clone size, V gene, CDR3 length, J gene, CDR3 DNA, CDR3 protein. D genes are given only for firm matches. The size field is filled for only some rows; it gives once, few, many or a size class.

-	many	TRBV18	13	TRBJ2-3	TGTGCCAGCTCACCGGAGGGCCCAGATACGCAGTATTTT	CASSPEGPDTQYF
TRBD1	many	TRBV6-1	15	TRBJ2-1	TGTGCCAGCAGCTACACGACAGGGGTCTACAATGAGCAGTTCTTC	CASSYTTGVYNEQFF
TRBD2	many	TRBV7-2	19	TRBJ2-7	TGTGCCAGCAGCCCGCGCACAGGGACTAGCGGAGTACACCGGGGAGAGCAGTACTTC	CASSPRTGTSGVHRGEQYF
-	many	TRBV30	15	TRBJ2-7	TGTGCCTGGAGTGTAAGGGTCGGGGGACCTGACGAGCAGTACTTC	CAWSVRVGGPDEQYF
TRBD2	many	TRBV20-1	18	TRBJ2-3	TGCAGTGCCCGTCTAGCGGGATACAACTTCTATAGCACAGATACGCAGTATTTT	CSARLAGYNFYSTDTQYF
TRBD2	-	TRBV4-3	15	TRBJ2-5	TGCGCCAGCAGCCAAGATCTAGCGGGAGGCAAGACCCAGTACTTC	CASSQDLAGGKTQYF
-	few	TRBV15	13	TRBJ2-1	TGTGCCACCAGCAGAGTCGCGGCCCGCGAGCAGTTCTTC	CATSRVAAREQFF
-	few	TRBV7-6	17	TRBJ2-7	TGTGCCAGCAGCGGATCCCTTAGGGGGAGTGGATCCTACGAGCAGTACTTC	CASSGSLRGSGSYEQYF
-	few	TRBV7-3	14	TRBJ2-1	TGTGCCAGCAGCCCAAGAGGCGTTCACAATGAGCAGTTCTTC	CASSPRGVHNEQFF
TRBD2	-	TRBV7-9	20	TRBJ2-1	TGTGCCAGCAGCTTATGGGCTAGCGGGAGAAATCTGGGATCCTACAATGAGCAGTTCTTC	CASSLWASGRNLGSYNEQFF
TRBD1	-	TRBV5-1	16	TRBJ2-1	TGCGCCAGCAGCTTAAAGGACAGGGCGTTCTACAATGAGCAGTTCTTC	CASSLKDRAFYNEQFF
TRBD1	-	TRBV28	14	TRBJ2-7	TGTGCCAGCAGTTTCCGGACAGGGGCCGGCGAGCAGTACTTC	CASSFRTGAGEQYF
-	many	TRBV30	13	TRBJ1-1	TGTGCCTGGAGTGTAATATGGGGGGCGAGAGCTTTCTTT	CAWSVIWGARAFF
-	-	TRBV18	12	TRBJ2-1	TGTGCCAGCTCTCCCCTAGCCACTGAGCAGTTCTTC	CASSPLATEQFF
TRBD1	many	TRBV19	15	TRBJ2-7	TGTGCCAGTAGGTCGGGACAGGGGGCAACCTACGAGCAGTACTTC	CASRSGQGATYEQYF
-	few	TRBV4-2	13	TRBJ1-1	TGTGCCAGCAGGACGGTTTTAGGGAATGAAGCTTTCTTT	CASRTVLGNEAFF
TRBD2	-	TRBV20-1	16	TRBJ2-2	TGCAGTGCTACTACTAGCGGTCCCACGAACACCGGGGAGCTGTTTTTT	CSATTSGPTNTGELFF
TRBD1	many	TRBV5-6	14	TRBJ2-5	TGTGCCAGCAGCCAAGACAGGGGGCAGGGGACCCAGTACTTC	CASSQDRGQGTQYF
-	few	TRBV28	15	TRBJ2-1	TGTGCCAGCAGTTCAGTGGGGATCTCCTACAATGAGCAGTTCTTC	CASSSVGISYNEQFF
-	many	TRBV2	18	TRBJ1-5	TGTGCCAGCAGTGAGGGGGCAGGCTTTTTAGCTAGCAATCAGCCCCAGCATTTT	CASSEGAGFLASNQPQHF
TRBD1	-	TRBV5-1	16	TRBJ2-3	TGCGCCAGCAGCTGGGGACAGGGGCCAGGGACGGATACGCAGTATTTT	CASSWGQGPGTDTQYF
TRBD2	-	TRBV5-1	16	TRBJ2-7	TGCGCCAGCAGCCAACAACTAGCGCTGAGCTCCTACGAGCAGTACTTC	CASSQQLALSSYEQYF
TRBD2	many	TRBV6-2/TRBV6-3	16	TRBJ2-7	TGTGCCAGCAGTTACTCACGGCTAGCGGACCTCTACGAGCAGTACTTC	CASSYSRLADLYEQYF
TRBD2	-	TRBV7-2	16	TRBJ2-5	TGTGCCAGCAGCCCGGGGGGGAGTATAGGCCAAGAGACCCAGTACTTC	CASSPGGSIGQETQYF
-	-	TRBV15	15	TRBJ2-1	TGTGCCACCAGCAGAGATGCCGGGAATGGGTTCGGGCAGTTCTTC	CATSRDAGNGFGQFF
-	many	TRBV6-1	16	TRBJ2-2	TGTGCCAGCAGTCCCCCGGGAGGGGGCCTCACCGGGGAGCTGTTTTTT	CASSPPGGGLTGELFF
-	many	TRBV30	15	TRBJ1-5	TGTGCCTGGAGTGTTTGGGGGCGCGGCAATCAGCCCCAGCATTTT	CAWSVWGRGNQPQHF
-	-	TRBV28	15	TRBJ1-5	TGTGCCAGCAGTTTCCTCAGGGCTCTAATGAAGAGCCAGCATTTT	CASSFLRALMKSQHF
-	many	TRBV2	16	TRBJ2-3	TGTGCCAGCAGTGAAATCCAGACCCCTAGCACAGATACGCAGTATTTT	CASSEIQTPSTDTQYF
TRBD1	few	TRBV9	20	TRBJ2-4	TGTGCCAGCAGGATTATGTGGGAACAGGGGGCAGGGGGAGCCAAAAACATTCAGTACTTC	CASRIMWEQGAGGAKNIQYF
TRBD2	-	TRBV7-9	17	TRBJ2-2	TGTGCCAGCAGCCCCCGGAGGAGCGGGACGAACACCGGGGAGCTGTTTTTT	CASSPRRSGTNTGELFF
-	many	TRBV2	15	TRBJ1-4	TGTGCCAGCAGTCAGTCCCGGGACTTTTTCGAAGAACTGTTTTTT	CASSQSRDFFEELFF
-	many	TRBV7-2	14	TRBJ2-1	TGTGCCAGCAGCCAACAGACAGTCTACAATGAGCAGTTCTTC	CASSQQTVYNEQFF
TRBD1	many	TRBV24-1	17	TRBJ2-2	TGTGCCACCAGTGATTTGCTTCGGACAGGGAACACCGGGGAGCTGTTTTTT	CATSDLLRTGNTGELFF
-	-	TRBV27	17	TRBJ1-2	TGTGCCAGCAGTTTATCGACGGTAGATAATACTAACTATGGCTACACCTTC	CASSLSTVDNTNYGYTF
-	few	TRBV4-1	12	TRBJ1-2	TGCGCCAGCAGCCTGATCAATGGCGGCCACACCTTC	CASSLINGGHTF
-	many	TRBV15	17	TRBJ1-1	TGTGCCACCAGCAGAGATATTTGGGGGACACCAAACACTGAAGCTTTCTTT	CATSRDIWGTPNTEAFF
TRBD1	-	TRBV27	16	TRBJ2-2	TGTGCCAGCAGCCAAACACCGGGACAGGGCAGCGGGGAGCTGTTTTTT	CASSQTPGQGSGELFF
TRBD2	many	TRBV7-2	15	TRBJ2-1	TGTGCCAGCAGCAATCGGCTAGCGGGATACAATGAGCAGTTCTTC	CASSNRLAGYNEQFF
-	many	TRBV5-1	13	TRBJ1-4	TGCGCCAGCAGCTCGGGATATGGAGAAAAACTGTTTTTT	CASSSGYGEKLFF
-	-	TRBV6-1	14	TRBJ2-5	TGTGCCAGCAACCAAAGACCGTGGGGGGAGACCCAGTACTTC	CASNQRPWGETQYF
-	many	TRBV30	14	TRBJ1-2	TGTGCCTGGAGTGTACTCGGGACGGGGATTGGCTACACCTTC	CAWSVLGTGIGYTF